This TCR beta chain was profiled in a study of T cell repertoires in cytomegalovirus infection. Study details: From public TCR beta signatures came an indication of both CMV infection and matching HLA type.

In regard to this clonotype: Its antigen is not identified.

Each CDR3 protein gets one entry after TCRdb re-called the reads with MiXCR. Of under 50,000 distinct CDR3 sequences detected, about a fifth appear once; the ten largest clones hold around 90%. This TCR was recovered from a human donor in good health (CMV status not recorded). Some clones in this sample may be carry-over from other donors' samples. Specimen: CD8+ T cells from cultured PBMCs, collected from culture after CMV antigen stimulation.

CDR3 protein: CASSLLGSEAFF. The CDR3 region has the DNA TGTGCCAGCAGCTTATTGGGAAGTGAAGCTTTCTTT. The rearrangement joins TRBV7-3 to TRBJ1-1; D is ambiguous. CDR3 length: 12 amino acids. The germline CDR1 and CDR2 sequences are SGHTA and FQGTGA. Trimming left V 2 bases short and J 7 bases short, with 8 bases between.